This TCR beta chain was sequenced in a study of CD8 T cells in Susac syndrome. Random hexamers were used to reverse transcribe about 0.5 to 1 ug of RNA. The CDR3 of TCR beta was amplified by immunoSEQ multiplex PCR across 54 Vbeta and 13 Jbeta. TCRdb ran MiXCR on the immunoSEQ multiplex PCR reads and lists one entry per CDR3 protein. The table has about 140,000 distinct CDR3 sequences, approximately 95% seen once; the top ten hold about 0.18%. This CDR3 has 15 residues. Germline V gene data show CDR1 as MNHEY and CDR2 as SMNVEV (reference sequence). V shed 2 bases and J 4 bases; nucleotides not matched to a gene: 1.

This sequence was found in a human donor with Susac syndrome. Sequencing used CD8+ T cells from PBMCs. The J gene is TRBJ2-7, the V gene TRBV27; TRBD2 matches at 14 bases. In DNA, the CDR3 is TGTGCCAGCAGTTTAGGACTAGCGGGAGGTTACGAGCAGTACTTC. This gives the protein CASSLGLAGGYEQYF.